This T cell receptor beta chain appears in the sequencing data of a study of control samples from healthy donors and cancer patients. Sequencing used immunoSEQ multiplex PCR; TCRdb keeps in-frame clones, though not all of them. Among about 44,000 clones listed, around 75% were seen once. Trimming removed 6 bases from V and 5 bases from J; junction bases left unmatched: 6. The CDR3 has 17 residues. Germline V lookup: CDR1 MDHEN, CDR2 SYDVKM. The source material was formalin-fixed, paraffin-embedded tissue. The V call is TRBV28, the J call TRBJ2-2; 16 bases align to TRBD2. The receptor was isolated from a male donor with melanoma. The CDR3 spells CASSSGLAGGWTGELFF. CDR3 in DNA: TGTGCCAGCAGCTCGGGACTAGCGGGGGGGTGGACCGGGGAGCTGTTTTTT.